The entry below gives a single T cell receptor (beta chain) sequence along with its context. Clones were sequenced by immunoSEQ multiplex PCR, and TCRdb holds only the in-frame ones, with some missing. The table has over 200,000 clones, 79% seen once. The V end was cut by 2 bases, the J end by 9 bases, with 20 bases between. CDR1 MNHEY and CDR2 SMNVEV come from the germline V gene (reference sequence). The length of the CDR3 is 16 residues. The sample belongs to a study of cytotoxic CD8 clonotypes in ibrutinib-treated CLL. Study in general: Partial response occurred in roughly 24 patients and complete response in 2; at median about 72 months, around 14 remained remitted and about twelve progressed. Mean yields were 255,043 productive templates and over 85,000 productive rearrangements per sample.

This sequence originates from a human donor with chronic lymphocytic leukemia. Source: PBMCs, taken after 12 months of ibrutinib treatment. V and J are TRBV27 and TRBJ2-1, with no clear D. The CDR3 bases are TGTGCCAGCAGTTTAACCACAGACGTGGTAATCCGTGAGCAGTTCTTC. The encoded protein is CASSLTTDVVIREQFF.